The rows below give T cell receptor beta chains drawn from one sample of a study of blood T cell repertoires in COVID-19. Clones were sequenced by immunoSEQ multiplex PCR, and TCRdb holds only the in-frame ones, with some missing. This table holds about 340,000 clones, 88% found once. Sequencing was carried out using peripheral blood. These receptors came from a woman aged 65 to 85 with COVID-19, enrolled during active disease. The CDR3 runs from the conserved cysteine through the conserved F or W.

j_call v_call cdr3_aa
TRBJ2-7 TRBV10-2 CASSVGTGGFYEQYF
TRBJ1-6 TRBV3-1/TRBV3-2 CASSHRQGNSPLHF
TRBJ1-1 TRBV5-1 CASSLAPGGQRNTEAFF
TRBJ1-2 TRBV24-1 CATSDTRQGNYGYTF
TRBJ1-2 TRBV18 CASSSTSGYGYTF
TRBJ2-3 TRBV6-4 CASSASIGGAQGDTQYF
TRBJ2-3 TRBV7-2 CASSRGGLGTDTQYF
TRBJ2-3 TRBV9 CASSVGRIYTDTQYF
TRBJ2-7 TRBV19 CASSIDRAPYEQYF
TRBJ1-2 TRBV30 CAWKHRDRYYGYTF
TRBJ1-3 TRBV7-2 CASSFSNSGNTIYF
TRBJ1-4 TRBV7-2 CASSLAGAGKLFF
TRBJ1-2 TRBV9 CASSVDRAGYGYTF
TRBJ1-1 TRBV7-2 CASSLEGGIGEAFF
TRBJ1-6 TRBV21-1 CASSGRSSNSPLHF